This T cell receptor beta chain was identified during a study of blood T cell repertoires in COVID-19. Across the study: Specimens from acute and convalescent COVID-19 originated in the United States, Italy and Spain. PBMCs, B-cell-depleted T cells, or T cells were the source of the cDNA or gDNA that made up the material.

In the original workflow: Amplifying reference gene primers gave estimates of nucleated cell counts. Assay used: immunoSEQ multiplex PCR; TCRdb lists only in-frame clones, some missing. For V, J and clone size, that table is used; D and trimming come from the DNA. The sample has some 95,000 clones, 70% to 90% seen once. The CDR3 is 12 amino acids. Germline loops: CDR1 LNHDA, CDR2 SQIVND (reference sequence). V lost 6 bases to trimming and J lost 5 bases, with 8 bases between them. Sequencing was done on a sample of peripheral blood. This receptor was taken from a man in his 70s with acute or convalescent COVID-19. The chain combines TRBV19 with TRBJ1-5, with D possibly being TRBD1 (6 bases). This chain's CDR3 is CASSEGDQPQHF. The CDR3 DNA sequence: TGTGCCAGTAGCGAGGGGGATCAGCCCCAGCATTTT.